The clone carrying this T cell receptor beta chain qualifies as medium-sized. What it recognizes is unknown. The starting template was genomic DNA from bulk tumor, around 610 ng per sample. The authors collected several far-apart biopsies from each primary tumor during surgery. The patients were newly diagnosed with non-small cell lung cancer, had not been treated, and had curative surgery. This entry belongs to a study of immune heterogeneity within non-small cell lung tumors. Study-level findings and limits: Alongside site-unique high-frequency clones, identical dominant CDR3 beta clonotypes recurred across tumor sites within a patient.

Multiplex PCR amplified the TCR beta CDR3 region. Its first round ran for around 11 cycles with 32 V and 13 J primers. TCRdb re-called the multiplex PCR reads with MiXCR, one entry per CDR3 protein. The repertoire holds tens of thousands of distinct CDR3 sequences, with less than 35% as singletons. V lost 3 bases and J 7 bases, leaving 13 bases between the germline ends. Germline V gives CDR1 ENHRY, CDR2 SYGVKD. CDR3 length equals 13 residues. The clonotype was recovered from a man aged 35 to 55 with non-small cell lung cancer. The sequencing sample was made of lung tumor tissue. This chain joins TRBV10-3 and TRBJ2-7, with D uncertain. The CDR3, as DNA: TGTGCCATCAGTGATCGGGCCCATAGAGAGCAGTACTTC. Its protein is CAISDRAHREQYF.